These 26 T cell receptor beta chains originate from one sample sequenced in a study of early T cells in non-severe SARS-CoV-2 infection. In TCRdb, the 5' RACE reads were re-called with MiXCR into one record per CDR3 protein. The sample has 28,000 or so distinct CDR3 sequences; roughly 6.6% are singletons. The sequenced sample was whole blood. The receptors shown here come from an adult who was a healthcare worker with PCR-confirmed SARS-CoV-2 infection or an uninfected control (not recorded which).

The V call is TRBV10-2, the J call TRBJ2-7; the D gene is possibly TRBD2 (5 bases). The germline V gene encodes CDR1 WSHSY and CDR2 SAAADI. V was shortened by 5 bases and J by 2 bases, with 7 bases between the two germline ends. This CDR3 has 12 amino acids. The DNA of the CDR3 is TGCGCCAGCAGTCCCGGGGCCTACGAGCAGTACTTC. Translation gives CASSPGAYEQYF.

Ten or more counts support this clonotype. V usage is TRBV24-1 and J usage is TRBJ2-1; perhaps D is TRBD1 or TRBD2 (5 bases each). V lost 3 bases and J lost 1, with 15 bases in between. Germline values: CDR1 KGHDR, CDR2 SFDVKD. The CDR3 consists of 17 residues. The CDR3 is CATSDAFFGASYNEQFF. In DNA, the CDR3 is TGTGCCACCAGTGATGCTTTCTTCGGGGCTTCCTACAATGAGCAGTTCTTC.

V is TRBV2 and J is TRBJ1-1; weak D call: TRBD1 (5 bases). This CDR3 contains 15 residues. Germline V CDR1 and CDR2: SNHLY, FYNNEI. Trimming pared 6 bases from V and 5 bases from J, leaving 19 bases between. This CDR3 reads CASRNQGLRETEAFF. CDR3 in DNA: TGTGCCAGCAGGAACCAGGGTCTCAGGGAAACTGAAGCTTTCTTT.

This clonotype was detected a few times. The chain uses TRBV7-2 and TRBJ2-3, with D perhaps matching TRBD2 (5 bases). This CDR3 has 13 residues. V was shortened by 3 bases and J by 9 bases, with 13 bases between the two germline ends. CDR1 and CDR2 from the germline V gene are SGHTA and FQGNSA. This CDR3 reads CASSFDTGRTQYF. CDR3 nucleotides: TGTGCCAGCAGCTTTGATACGGGGAGAACGCAGTATTTT.

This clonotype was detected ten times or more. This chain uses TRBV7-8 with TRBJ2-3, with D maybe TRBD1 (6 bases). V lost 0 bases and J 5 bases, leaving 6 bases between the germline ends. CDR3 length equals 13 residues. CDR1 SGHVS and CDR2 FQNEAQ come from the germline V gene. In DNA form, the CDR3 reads TGTGCCAGCAGCTTAGCGGACAGAGATACGCAGTATTTT. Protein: CASSLADRDTQYF. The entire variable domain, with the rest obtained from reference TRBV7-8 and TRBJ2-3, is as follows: GAGVSQSPRYKVAKRGQDVALRCDPISGHVSLFWYQQALGQGPEFLTYFQNEAQLDKSGLPSDRFFAERPEGSVSTLKIQRTQQEDSAVYLCASSLADRDTQYFGPGTRLTVL.

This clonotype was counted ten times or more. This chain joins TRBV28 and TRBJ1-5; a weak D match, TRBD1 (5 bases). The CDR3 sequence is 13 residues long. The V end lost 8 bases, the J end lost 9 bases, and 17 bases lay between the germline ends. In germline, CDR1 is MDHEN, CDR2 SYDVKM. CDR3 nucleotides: TGTGCCAGCGGAGGGCAGGGAGGTCGGCCCCAGCATTTT. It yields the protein CASGGQGGRPQHF.

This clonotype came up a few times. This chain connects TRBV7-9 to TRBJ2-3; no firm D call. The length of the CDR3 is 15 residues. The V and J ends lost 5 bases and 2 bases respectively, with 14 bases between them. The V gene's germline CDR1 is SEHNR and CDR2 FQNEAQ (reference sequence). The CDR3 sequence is CASSPLRQFTDTQYF. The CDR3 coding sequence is TGTGCCAGCAGCCCCTTAAGACAATTCACAGATACGCAGTATTTT.

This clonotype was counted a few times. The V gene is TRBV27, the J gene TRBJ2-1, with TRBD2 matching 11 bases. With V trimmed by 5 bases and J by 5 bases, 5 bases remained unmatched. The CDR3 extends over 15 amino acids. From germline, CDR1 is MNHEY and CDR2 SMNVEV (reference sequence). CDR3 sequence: CASSPGTSGHNEQFF. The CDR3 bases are TGTGCCAGCAGTCCGGGGACTAGCGGACACAATGAGCAGTTCTTC.

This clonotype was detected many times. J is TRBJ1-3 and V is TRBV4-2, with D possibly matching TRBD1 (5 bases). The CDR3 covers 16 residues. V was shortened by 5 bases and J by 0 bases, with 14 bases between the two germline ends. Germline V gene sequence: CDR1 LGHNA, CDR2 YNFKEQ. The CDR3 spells CASSGRDQSSGNTIYF. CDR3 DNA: TGTGCCAGCAGCGGTCGGGACCAAAGCTCTGGAAACACCATATATTTT.

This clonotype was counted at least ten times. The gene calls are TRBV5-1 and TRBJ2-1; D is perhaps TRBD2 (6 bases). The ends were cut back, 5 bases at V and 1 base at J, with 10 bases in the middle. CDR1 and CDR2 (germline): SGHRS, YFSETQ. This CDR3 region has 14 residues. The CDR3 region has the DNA TGCGCCAGCAGTCATAGCGGTTCCTACAATGAGCAGTTCTTC. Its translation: CASSHSGSYNEQFF. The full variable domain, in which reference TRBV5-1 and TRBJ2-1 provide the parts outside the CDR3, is KAGVTQTPRYLIKTRGQQVTLSCSPISGHRSVSWYQQTPGQGLQFLFEYFSETQRNKGNFPGRFSGRQFSNSRSEMNVSTLELGDSALYLCASSHSGSYNEQFFGPGTRLTVL.

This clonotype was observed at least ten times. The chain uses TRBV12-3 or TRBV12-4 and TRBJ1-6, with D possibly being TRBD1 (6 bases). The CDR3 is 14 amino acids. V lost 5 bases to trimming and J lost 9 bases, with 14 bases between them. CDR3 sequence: CASSGTTRGSPLHF. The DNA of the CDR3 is TGTGCCAGCAGTGGGACGACCAGGGGTTCACCCCTCCACTTT.

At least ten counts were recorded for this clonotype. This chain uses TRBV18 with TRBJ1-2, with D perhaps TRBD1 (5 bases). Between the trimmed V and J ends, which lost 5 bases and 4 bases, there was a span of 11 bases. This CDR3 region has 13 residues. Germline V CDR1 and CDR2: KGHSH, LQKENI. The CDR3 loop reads CASSSDTRYGYTF. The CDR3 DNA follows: TGTGCCAGCTCATCGGACACCCGCTATGGCTACACCTTC. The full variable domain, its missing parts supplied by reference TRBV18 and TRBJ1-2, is NAGVMQNPRHLVRRRGQEARLRCSPMKGHSHVYWYRQLPEEGLKFMVYLQKENIIDESGMPKERFSAEFPKEGPSILRIQQVVRGDSAAYFCASSSDTRYGYTFGSGTRLTVV.

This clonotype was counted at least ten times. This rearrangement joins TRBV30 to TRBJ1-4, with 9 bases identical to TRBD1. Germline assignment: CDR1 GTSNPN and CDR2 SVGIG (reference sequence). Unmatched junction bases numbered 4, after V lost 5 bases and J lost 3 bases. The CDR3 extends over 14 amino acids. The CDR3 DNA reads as TGTGCCTGGGGGACAGGGCAGGCTAATGAAAAACTGTTTTTT. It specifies CAWGTGQANEKLFF. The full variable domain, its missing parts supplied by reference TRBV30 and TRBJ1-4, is SQTIHQWPATLVQPVGSPLSLECTVEGTSNPNLYWYRQAAGRGLQLLFYSVGIGQISSEVPQNLSASRPQDRQFILSSKKLLLSDSGFYLCAWGTGQANEKLFFGSGTQLSVL.

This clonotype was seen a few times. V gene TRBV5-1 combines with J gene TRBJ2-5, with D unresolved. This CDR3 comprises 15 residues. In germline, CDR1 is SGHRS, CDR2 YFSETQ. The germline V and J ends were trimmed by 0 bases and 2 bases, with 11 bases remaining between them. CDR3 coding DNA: TGCGCCAGCAGCTTGGGCGGCACCCCACAAGAGACCCAGTACTTC. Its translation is CASSLGGTPQETQYF.

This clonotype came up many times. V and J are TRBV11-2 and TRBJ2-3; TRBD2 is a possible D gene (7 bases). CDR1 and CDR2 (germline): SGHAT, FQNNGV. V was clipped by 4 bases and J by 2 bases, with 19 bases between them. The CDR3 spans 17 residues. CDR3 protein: CASSYPWGGSSTDTQYF. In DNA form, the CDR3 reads TGTGCCAGCAGCTACCCTTGGGGGGGCTCCTCCACAGATACGCAGTATTTT.

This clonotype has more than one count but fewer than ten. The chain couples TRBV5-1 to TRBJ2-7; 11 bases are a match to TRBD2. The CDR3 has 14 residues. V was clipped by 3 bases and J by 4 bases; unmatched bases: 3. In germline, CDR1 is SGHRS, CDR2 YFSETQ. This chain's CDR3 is CASSWGTSGYEQYF. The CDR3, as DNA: TGCGCCAGCAGCTGGGGGACTAGCGGATACGAGCAGTACTTC.

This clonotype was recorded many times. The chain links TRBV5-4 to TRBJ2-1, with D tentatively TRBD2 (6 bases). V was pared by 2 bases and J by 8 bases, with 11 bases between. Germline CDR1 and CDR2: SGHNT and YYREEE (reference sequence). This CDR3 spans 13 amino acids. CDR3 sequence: CASSLVGGHEQFF. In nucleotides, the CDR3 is TGTGCCAGCAGCTTAGTCGGAGGGCATGAGCAGTTCTTC. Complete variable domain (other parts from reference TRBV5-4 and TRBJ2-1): ETGVTQSPTHLIKTRGQQVTLRCSSQSGHNTVSWYQQALGQGPQFIFQYYREEENGRGNFPPRFSGLQFPNYSSELNVNALELDDSALYLCASSLVGGHEQFFGPGTRLTVL.

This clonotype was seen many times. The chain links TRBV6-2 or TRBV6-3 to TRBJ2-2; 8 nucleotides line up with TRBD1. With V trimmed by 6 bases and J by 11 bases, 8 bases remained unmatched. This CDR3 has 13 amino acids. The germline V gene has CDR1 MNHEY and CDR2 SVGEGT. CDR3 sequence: CASRWGQAHELFF. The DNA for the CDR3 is TGTGCCAGCAGGTGGGGACAGGCCCACGAGCTGTTTTTT.

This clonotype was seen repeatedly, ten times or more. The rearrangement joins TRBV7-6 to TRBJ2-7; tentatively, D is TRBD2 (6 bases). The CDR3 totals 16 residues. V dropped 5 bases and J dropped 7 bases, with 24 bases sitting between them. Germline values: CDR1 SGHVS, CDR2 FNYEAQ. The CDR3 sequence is CASSHPYTGLHVEQYF. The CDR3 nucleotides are TGTGCCAGCAGCCACCCTTATACGGGACTCCATGTTGAGCAGTACTTC.

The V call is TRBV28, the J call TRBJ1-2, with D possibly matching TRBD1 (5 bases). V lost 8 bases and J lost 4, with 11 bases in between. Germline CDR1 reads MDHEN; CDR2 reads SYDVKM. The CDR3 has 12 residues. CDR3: CASGWGSYGYTF. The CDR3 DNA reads TGTGCCAGCGGTTGGGGCAGCTATGGCTACACCTTC.

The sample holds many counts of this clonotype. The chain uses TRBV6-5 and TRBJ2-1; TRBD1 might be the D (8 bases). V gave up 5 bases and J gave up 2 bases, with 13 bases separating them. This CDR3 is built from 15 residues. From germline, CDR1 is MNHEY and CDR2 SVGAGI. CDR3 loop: CASSQGAGAYNEQFF. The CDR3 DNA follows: TGTGCCAGCAGTCAGGGGGCGGGAGCCTACAATGAGCAGTTCTTC.

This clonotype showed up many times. The CDR3 loop reads CASSWVEGDTQYF. DNA for the CDR3: TGTGCCAGCAGCTGGGTAGAGGGAGATACGCAGTATTTT. This chain links TRBV7-8 with TRBJ2-3, with TRBD2 as a possible D gene (5 bases). V lost 4 bases to trimming and J lost 5 bases, with 10 bases between them. Per the germline V gene, CDR1 is SGHVS and CDR2 is FQNEAQ. The CDR3 has 13 residues.

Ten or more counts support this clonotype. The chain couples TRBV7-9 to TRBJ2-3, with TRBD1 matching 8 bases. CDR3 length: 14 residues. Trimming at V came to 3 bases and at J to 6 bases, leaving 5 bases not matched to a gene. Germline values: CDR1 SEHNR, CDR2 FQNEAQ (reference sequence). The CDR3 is CASSFGQGMDTQYF. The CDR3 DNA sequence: TGTGCCAGCAGCTTTGGACAGGGAATGGATACGCAGTATTTT. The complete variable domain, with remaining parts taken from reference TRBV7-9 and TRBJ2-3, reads DTGVSQNPRHKITKRGQNVTFRCDPISEHNRLYWYRQTLGQGPEFLTYFQNEAQLEKSRLLSDRFSAERPKGSFSTLEIQRTEQGDSAMYLCASSFGQGMDTQYFGPGTRLTVL.

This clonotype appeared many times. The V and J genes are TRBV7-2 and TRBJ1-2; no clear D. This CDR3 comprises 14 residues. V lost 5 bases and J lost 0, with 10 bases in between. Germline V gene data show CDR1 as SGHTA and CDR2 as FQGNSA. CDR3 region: CASSAPQTNYGYTF. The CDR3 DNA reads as TGTGCCAGCAGCGCGCCCCAGACTAACTATGGCTACACCTTC.

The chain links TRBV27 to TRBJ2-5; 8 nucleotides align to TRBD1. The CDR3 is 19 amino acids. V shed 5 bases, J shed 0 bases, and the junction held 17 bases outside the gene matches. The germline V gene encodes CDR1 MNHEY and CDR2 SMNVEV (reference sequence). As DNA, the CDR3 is TGTGCCAGCAGTAAAGGTCCCCCGGGACAGGACACATACCAAGAGACCCAGTACTTC. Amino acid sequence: CASSKGPPGQDTYQETQYF.

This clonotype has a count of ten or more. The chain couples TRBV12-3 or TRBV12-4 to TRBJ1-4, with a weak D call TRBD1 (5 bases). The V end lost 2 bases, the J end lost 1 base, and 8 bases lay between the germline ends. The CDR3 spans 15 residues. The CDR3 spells CASSLSQGTNEKLFF. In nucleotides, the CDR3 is TGTGCCAGCAGTTTATCCCAGGGAACTAATGAAAAACTGTTTTTT.